A selection of T cell receptor beta chains follows, all from one sample in a study of control samples from healthy donors and cancer patients. Repertoires were generated with immunoSEQ multiplex PCR, while TCRdb's copy carries only in-frame clones and drops some. Counted here are 130,000 or so clones, approximately 94% occurring once; the ten biggest clones make up around 13%. What was sequenced was blood. The receptors shown here come from a man aged 40-49 years in good health. CDR3s include the opening cysteine and the closing phenylalanine or tryptophan. D genes are given only for firm matches. Clone size is shown for a subset of rows, as once, few, many or a class of expanded clone.

TRBD1	15	TRBJ2-7	.	TRBV6-5	CASTVTGTATYEQYF	TGTGCCAGCACTGTAACCGGGACAGCCACCTACGAGCAGTACTTC
TRBD1	13	TRBJ1-1	.	TRBV5-1	CASSPGTGVEAFF	TGCGCCAGCAGCCCAGGGACAGGGGTTGAAGCTTTCTTT
.	14	TRBJ1-5	.	TRBV19	CASISRTGVQPQHF	TGTGCCAGTATCTCCCGAACGGGCGTTCAGCCCCAGCATTTT
TRBD1	14	TRBJ1-4	once	TRBV5-6	CASSLQGASEKLFF	TGTGCCAGCAGCTTGCAGGGGGCGAGTGAAAAACTGTTTTTT
TRBD1	18	TRBJ2-7	.	TRBV7-9	CASSLTNAGTGASYEQYF	TGTGCCAGCAGCCTTACAAATGCCGGGACAGGGGCCTCCTACGAGCAGTACTTC
.	15	TRBJ1-2	.	TRBV4-2	CASSQDSGENYGYTF	TGTGCCAGCAGCCAAGATTCGGGGGAAAACTATGGCTACACCTTC
.	12	TRBJ2-1	.	TRBV12-3/TRBV12-4	CASSLMDNEQFF	TGTGCCAGCAGTTTAATGGACAATGAGCAGTTCTTC
TRBD1	16	TRBJ2-7	.	TRBV5-1	CASTDQGQGYWYEQYF	TGCGCCAGCACCGACCAGGGACAGGGTTACTGGTACGAGCAGTACTTC
.	16	TRBJ1-2	.	TRBV5-4	CASSLVDSERDYGYTF	TGTGCCAGCAGCTTGGTGGACAGTGAAAGGGACTATGGCTACACCTTC
.	15	TRBJ2-7	once	TRBV6-5	CASRHSRGSSYEQYF	TGTGCCAGCAGGCACTCGAGGGGCAGTTCCTACGAGCAGTACTTC
TRBD1	15	TRBJ2-3	.	TRBV9	CASSAQGQGGDTQYF	TGTGCCAGCAGCGCGCAGGGACAGGGTGGGGATACGCAGTATTTT
.	15	TRBJ1-1	.	TRBV6-5	CASSSLSGGNTEAFF	TGTGCCAGCAGTTCCCTTAGCGGGGGGAACACTGAAGCTTTCTTT
TRBD2	16	TRBJ2-1	.	TRBV7-9	CASSQTGLAGGNEQFF	TGTGCCAGCAGCCAGACGGGACTAGCGGGGGGTAATGAGCAGTTCTTC
TRBD1	13	TRBJ1-1	.	TRBV5-1	CASRGTGLTEAFF	TGCGCCAGCAGGGGGACAGGGTTGACTGAAGCTTTCTTT
.	18	TRBJ2-2	.	TRBV28	CATSSRISRTEVTGELFF	TGTGCCACCTCTTCACGTATCAGCAGGACAGAAGTCACCGGGGAGCTGTTTTTT
.	11	TRBJ1-3	.	TRBV5-6	CASTQGHTIYF	TGTGCCAGCACCCAAGGGCACACCATATATTTT
.	15	TRBJ1-5	.	TRBV28	CASSISGIFNQPQHF	TGTGCCAGCAGTATATCCGGGATTTTCAATCAGCCCCAGCATTTT
.	17	TRBJ2-2	.	TRBV9	CASSVSLGAENTGELFF	TGTGCCAGCAGCGTTTCCTTAGGGGCCGAGAACACCGGGGAGCTGTTTTTT
TRBD1	14	TRBJ1-2	few	TRBV28	CASSLGTGVSGYTF	TGTGCCAGCAGTTTAGGGACAGGGGTAAGCGGCTACACCTTC
TRBD1	15	TRBJ2-1	.	TRBV5-1	CASSLVGQGASEQFF	TGCGCCAGCAGCTTGGTAGGACAGGGGGCGAGTGAGCAGTTCTTC
.	14	TRBJ1-2	.	TRBV3-1/TRBV3-2	CASSQVGAGGGYTF	TGTGCCAGCAGCCAAGTTGGGGCAGGCGGTGGCTACACCTTC
.	12	TRBJ1-1	.	TRBV4-1	CASSQVLEEAFF	TGCGCCAGCAGCCAAGTACTGGAGGAAGCTTTCTTT
.	14	TRBJ1-5	.	TRBV6-5	CASRKGEPLKPQHF	TGTGCCAGCAGGAAAGGGGAGCCCCTAAAGCCCCAGCATTTT
TRBD2	16	TRBJ2-7	once	TRBV14	CASSPWTSGGSYEQYF	TGTGCCAGCAGCCCGTGGACTAGCGGGGGATCCTACGAGCAGTACTTC
TRBD2	15	TRBJ2-3	.	TRBV11-2	CASSPAGGTADTQYF	TGTGCCAGCAGCCCAGCGGGAGGCACCGCAGATACGCAGTATTTT
TRBD2	17	TRBJ2-7	.	TRBV7-2	CASSLVSSGAQSYEQYF	TGTGCCAGCAGCTTAGTTTCTAGCGGGGCCCAGTCCTACGAGCAGTACTTC
.	13	TRBJ1-6	.	TRBV11-2	CASSPGYNSPLHF	TGTGCCAGCAGCCCTGGGTATAATTCACCCCTCCACTTT
TRBD1	16	TRBJ1-1	.	TRBV6-2/TRBV6-3	CASSPRGQGGGTEAFF	TGTGCCAGCAGTCCGAGAGGGCAGGGGGGTGGCACTGAAGCTTTCTTT
TRBD1	16	TRBJ1-6	.	TRBV13	CASSDRVASYNSPLHF	TGTGCCAGCAGCGACAGGGTCGCCTCCTATAATTCACCCCTCCACTTT
TRBD2	18	TRBJ2-2	.	TRBV3-1/TRBV3-2	CASSQNPPAGGFTGELFF	TGTGCCAGCAGCCAAAATCCCCCGGCGGGGGGGTTCACCGGGGAGCTGTTTTTT
TRBD1	16	TRBJ1-2	.	TRBV5-4	CASSSPGQAQNYGYTF	TGTGCCAGCAGCTCGCCGGGACAGGCCCAGAACTATGGCTACACCTTC
.	13	TRBJ2-7	.	TRBV6-2/TRBV6-3	CASSGGYSYEQYF	TGTGCCAGCAGTGGGGGATACTCCTACGAGCAGTACTTC
TRBD1	14	TRBJ2-7	.	TRBV14	CASSPHRTGTEQYF	TGTGCCAGCAGCCCACATAGGACAGGGACGGAGCAGTACTTC
TRBD1	14	TRBJ2-5	.	TRBV6-2/TRBV6-3	CASSQDRGRETQYF	TGTGCCAGCAGCCAGGACAGGGGGAGAGAGACCCAGTACTTC
TRBD2	13	TRBJ2-5	.	TRBV12-3/TRBV12-4	CASSLVAGETQYF	TGTGCCAGCAGTTTAGTAGCGGGAGAGACCCAGTACTTC
TRBD2	19	TRBJ2-6	.	TRBV28	CASSWREDLLTSGANVLTF	TGTGCCAGCAGTTGGCGGGAGGACCTACTGACCTCTGGGGCCAACGTCCTGACTTTC
.	14	TRBJ1-2	once	TRBV5-6	CASSLGQQNYGYTF	TGTGCCAGCAGCTTGGGACAACAGAACTATGGCTACACCTTC
TRBD2	17	TRBJ2-1	once	TRBV11-2	CASSLDPTSGRTAEQFF	TGTGCCAGCAGCTTAGATCCAACTAGCGGGAGAACCGCTGAGCAGTTCTTC
TRBD2	13	TRBJ2-7	.	TRBV6-6	CAGRDSNSYEQYF	TGTGCCGGGAGGGACTCCAACTCCTACGAGCAGTACTTC
.	14	TRBJ2-7	.	TRBV5-6	CASSLSPGSYEQYF	TGTGCCAGCAGCTTGAGCCCAGGGTCCTACGAGCAGTACTTC
.	17	TRBJ2-1	.	TRBV24-1	CATSDSPGGVYGNEQFF	TGTGCCACCAGTGATTCCCCTGGAGGGGTCTACGGCAATGAGCAGTTCTTC
TRBD2	16	TRBJ2-4	.	TRBV9	CASSVGWGGLLNIQYF	TGTGCCAGCAGCGTAGGATGGGGGGGTCTTCTTAACATTCAGTACTTC
.	14	TRBJ2-2	medium-sized	TRBV27	CASSRGSTAGELFF	TGTGCCAGCAGTAGGGGGAGTACAGCCGGGGAGCTGTTTTTT
TRBD1	15	TRBJ1-3	.	TRBV9	CASSGQGGSGNTIYF	TGTGCCAGCAGCGGACAGGGGGGATCTGGAAACACCATATATTTT
.	14	TRBJ1-1	.	TRBV6-2/TRBV6-3	CASIPGAPNTEAFF	TGTGCCAGCATCCCGGGGGCGCCGAACACTGAAGCTTTCTTT
.	13	TRBJ2-2	.	TRBV7-2	CASSPPRTGELFF	TGTGCCAGCAGCCCCCCTCGCACCGGGGAGCTGTTTTTT
TRBD1	18	TRBJ2-6	.	TRBV27	CASSRRTGLGGGANVLTF	TGTGCCAGCAGTCGCCGGACAGGGTTGGGTGGTGGGGCCAACGTCCTGACTTTC
TRBD2	13	TRBJ2-5	.	TRBV27	CASRLAGAETQYF	TGTGCCAGCAGACTAGCGGGGGCGGAGACCCAGTACTTC
TRBD2	14	TRBJ2-7	.	TRBV5-1	CASSLGAGGFEQYF	TGCGCCAGCAGCTTGGGAGCGGGAGGGTTCGAGCAGTACTTC
TRBD1	15	TRBJ1-6	.	TRBV6-5	CASSYRGQDNSPLHF	TGTGCCAGCAGTTACAGGGGGCAAGATAATTCACCCCTCCACTTT
.	15	TRBJ2-3	.	TRBV28	CATSGRVRSTDTQYF	TGTGCCACTTCTGGTCGGGTCAGATCCACAGATACGCAGTATTTT
.	14	TRBJ2-1	once	TRBV7-3	CASRDASSYNEQFF	TGTGCCAGCAGAGACGCGAGCTCCTACAATGAGCAGTTCTTC
.	12	TRBJ2-7	.	TRBV27	CASSSQGYEQYF	TGTGCCAGCAGTTCGCAGGGTTACGAGCAGTACTTC
.	17	TRBJ2-3	.	TRBV4-1	CASSQDRLRSRTDTQYF	TGCGCCAGCAGCCAAGATCGGCTTAGAAGTCGCACAGATACGCAGTATTTT